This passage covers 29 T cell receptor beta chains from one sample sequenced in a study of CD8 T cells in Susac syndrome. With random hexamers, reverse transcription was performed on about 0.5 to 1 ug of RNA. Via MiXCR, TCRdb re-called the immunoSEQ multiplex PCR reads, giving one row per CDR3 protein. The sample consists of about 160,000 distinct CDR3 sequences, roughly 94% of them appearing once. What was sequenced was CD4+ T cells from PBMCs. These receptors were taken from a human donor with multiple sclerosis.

In DNA, the CDR3 is TGTGCCAGCAGCCCGAGAAAGGGTAGCGGGAGCGGCAATGAGCAGTTCTTC. Protein: CASSPRKGSGSGNEQFF. The chain joins TRBV7-9 to TRBJ2-1; 9 bases match TRBD2. Germline CDR1 reads SEHNR; CDR2 reads FQNEAQ (reference sequence). The trim removed 5 bases at V and 6 bases at J, leaving 14 bases unmatched. The CDR3 has 17 amino acids. Using reference TRBV7-9 and TRBJ2-1 for the parts outside the CDR3, the full variable domain is DTGVSQNPRHKITKRGQNVTFRCDPISEHNRLYWYRQTLGQGPEFLTYFQNEAQLEKSRLLSDRFSAERPKGSFSTLEIQRTEQGDSAMYLCASSPRKGSGSGNEQFFGPGTRLTVL.

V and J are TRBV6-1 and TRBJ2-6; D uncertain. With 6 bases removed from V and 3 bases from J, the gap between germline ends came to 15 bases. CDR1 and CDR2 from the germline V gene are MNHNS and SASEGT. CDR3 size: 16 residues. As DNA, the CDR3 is TGTGCCAGCAGGTCGGGCAGCACCCGTGGGGCCAACGTCCTGACTTTC. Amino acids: CASRSGSTRGANVLTF.

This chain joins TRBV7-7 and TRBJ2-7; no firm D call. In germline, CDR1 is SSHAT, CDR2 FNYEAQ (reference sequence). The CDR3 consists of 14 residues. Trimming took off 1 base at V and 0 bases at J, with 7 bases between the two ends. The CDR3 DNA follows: TGTGCCAGCAGCTTAGGCCCAGGCTCCTACGAGCAGTACTTC. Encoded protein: CASSLGPGSYEQYF. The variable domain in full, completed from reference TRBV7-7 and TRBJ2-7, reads GAGVSQSPRYKVTKRGQDVTLRCDPISSHATLYWYQQALGQGPEFLTYFNYEAQPDKSGLPSDRFSAERPEGSISTLTIQRTEQRDSAMYRCASSLGPGSYEQYFGPGTRLTVT.

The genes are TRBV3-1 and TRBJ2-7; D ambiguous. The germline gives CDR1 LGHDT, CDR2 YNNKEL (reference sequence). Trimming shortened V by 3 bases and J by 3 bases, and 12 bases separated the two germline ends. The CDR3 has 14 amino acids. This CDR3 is CASSHPPEDYEQYF. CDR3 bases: TGTGCCAGCAGCCATCCCCCCGAGGACTACGAGCAGTACTTC.

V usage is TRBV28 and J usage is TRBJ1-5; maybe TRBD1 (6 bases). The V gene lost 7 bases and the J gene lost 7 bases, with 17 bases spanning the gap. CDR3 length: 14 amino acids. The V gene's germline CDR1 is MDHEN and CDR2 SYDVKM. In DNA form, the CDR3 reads TGTGCCAGCATATATCCCGGGGGCGGACAGCCCCAGCATTTT. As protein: CASIYPGGGQPQHF.

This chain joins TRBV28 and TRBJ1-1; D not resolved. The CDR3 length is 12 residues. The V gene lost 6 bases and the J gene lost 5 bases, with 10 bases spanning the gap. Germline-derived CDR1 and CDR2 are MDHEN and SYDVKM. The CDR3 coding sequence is TGTGCCAGCAGAAGCGCGGGTACTGAAGCTTTCTTT. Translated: CASRSAGTEAFF.

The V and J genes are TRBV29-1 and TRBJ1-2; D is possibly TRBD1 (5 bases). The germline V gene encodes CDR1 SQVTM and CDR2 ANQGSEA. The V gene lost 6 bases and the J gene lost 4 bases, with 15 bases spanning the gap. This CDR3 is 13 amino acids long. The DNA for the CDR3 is TGCAGCGTCACAGTCGGGGGGGGCTATGGCTACACCTTC. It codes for CSVTVGGGYGYTF. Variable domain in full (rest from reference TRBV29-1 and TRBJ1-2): SAVISQKPSRDICQRGTSLTIQCQVDSQVTMMFWYRQQPGQSLTLIATANQGSEATYESGFVIDKFPISRPNLTFSTLTVSNMSPEDSSIYLCSVTVGGGYGYTFGSGTRLTVV.

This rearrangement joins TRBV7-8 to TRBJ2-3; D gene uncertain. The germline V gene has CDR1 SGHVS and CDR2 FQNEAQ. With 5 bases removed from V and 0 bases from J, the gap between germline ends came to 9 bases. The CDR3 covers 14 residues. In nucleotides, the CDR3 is TGTGCCAGCAGCCAACGACCCAGCACAGATACGCAGTATTTT. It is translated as CASSQRPSTDTQYF.

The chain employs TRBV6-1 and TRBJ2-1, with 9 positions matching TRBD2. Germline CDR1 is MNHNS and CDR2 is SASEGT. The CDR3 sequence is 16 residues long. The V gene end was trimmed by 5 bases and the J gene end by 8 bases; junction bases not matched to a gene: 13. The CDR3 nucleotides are TGTGCCAGCAGTCCAAATTTTAGCGGGAGACACGATGAGCAGTTCTTC. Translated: CASSPNFSGRHDEQFF.

This CDR3 is CASSLTAGGPYTQYF. DNA for the CDR3: TGTGCCAGCAGCTTAACGGCGGGAGGGCCGTATACGCAGTATTTT. V gene TRBV7-2 combines with J gene TRBJ2-3, with 9 positions matching TRBD2. The J segment lost 7 bases and the V segment lost 2 bases, leaving 7 bases of the junction unmatched. The CDR3 has 15 amino acids. Per the germline V gene, CDR1 is SGHTA and CDR2 is FQGNSA.

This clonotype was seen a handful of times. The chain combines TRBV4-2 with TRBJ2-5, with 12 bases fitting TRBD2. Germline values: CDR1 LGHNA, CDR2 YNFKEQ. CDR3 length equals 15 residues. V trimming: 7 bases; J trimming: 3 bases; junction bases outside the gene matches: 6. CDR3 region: CASTLRLAGEETQYF. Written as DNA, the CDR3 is TGTGCCAGCACCCTTCGACTAGCGGGAGAAGAGACCCAGTACTTC.

The CDR3: CASSFPNEKLFF. The CDR3, as DNA: TGTGCCAGCAGCTTTCCAAATGAAAAACTGTTTTTT. The chain is built from TRBV5-4 and TRBJ1-4; D unresolved. The CDR3 is made up of 12 amino acids. Trimming removed 2 bases at V and 5 bases at J, with 4 bases between. The germline CDR1 and CDR2 sequences are SGHNT and YYREEE (reference sequence).

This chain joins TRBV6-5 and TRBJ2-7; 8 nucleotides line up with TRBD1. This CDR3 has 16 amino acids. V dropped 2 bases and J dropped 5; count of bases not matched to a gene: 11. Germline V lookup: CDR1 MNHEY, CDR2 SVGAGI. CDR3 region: CASSYLDRGPFDEQYF. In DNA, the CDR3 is TGTGCCAGCAGTTACCTTGACAGGGGTCCGTTCGACGAGCAGTACTTC.

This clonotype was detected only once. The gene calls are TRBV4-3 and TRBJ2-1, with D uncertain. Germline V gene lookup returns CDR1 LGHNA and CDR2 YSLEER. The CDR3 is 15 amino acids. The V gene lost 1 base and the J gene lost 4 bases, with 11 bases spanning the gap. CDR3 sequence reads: CASSQGSQQYNEQFF. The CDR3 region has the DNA TGCGCCAGCAGCCAAGGGTCGCAGCAATACAATGAGCAGTTCTTC.

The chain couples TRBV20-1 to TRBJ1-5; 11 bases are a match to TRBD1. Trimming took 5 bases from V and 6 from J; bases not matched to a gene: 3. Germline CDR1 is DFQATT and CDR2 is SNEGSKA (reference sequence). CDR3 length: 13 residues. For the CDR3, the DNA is TGCAGTGCTTCCGGGACAGGGGGTCAGCCCCAGCATTTT. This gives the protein CSASGTGGQPQHF.

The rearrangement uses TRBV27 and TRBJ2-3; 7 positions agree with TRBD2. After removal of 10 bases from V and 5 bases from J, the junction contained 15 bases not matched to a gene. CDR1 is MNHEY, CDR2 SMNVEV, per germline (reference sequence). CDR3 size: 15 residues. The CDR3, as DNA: TGTGCCACCTTGAGGGCGGGAGTAGGAGGAGATACGCAGTATTTT. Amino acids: CATLRAGVGGDTQYF.

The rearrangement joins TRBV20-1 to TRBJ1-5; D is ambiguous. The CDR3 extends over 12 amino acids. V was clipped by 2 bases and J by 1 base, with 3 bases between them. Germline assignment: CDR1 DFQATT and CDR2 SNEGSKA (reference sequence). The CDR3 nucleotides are TGCAGTGCTAGAACGAGCAATCAGCCCCAGCATTTT. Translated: CSARTSNQPQHF.

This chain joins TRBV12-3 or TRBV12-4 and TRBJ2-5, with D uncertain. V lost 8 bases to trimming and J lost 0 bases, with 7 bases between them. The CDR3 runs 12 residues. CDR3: CASGRDQETQYF. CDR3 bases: TGTGCCAGCGGTAGGGACCAAGAGACCCAGTACTTC.

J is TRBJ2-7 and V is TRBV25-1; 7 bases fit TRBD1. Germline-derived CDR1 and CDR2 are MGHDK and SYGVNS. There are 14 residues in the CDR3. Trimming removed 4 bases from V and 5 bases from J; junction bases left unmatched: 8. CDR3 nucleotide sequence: TGTGCCAGCAGTGGTAGGGGGCTTGTCGACGAGCAGTACTTC. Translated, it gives CASSGRGLVDEQYF.

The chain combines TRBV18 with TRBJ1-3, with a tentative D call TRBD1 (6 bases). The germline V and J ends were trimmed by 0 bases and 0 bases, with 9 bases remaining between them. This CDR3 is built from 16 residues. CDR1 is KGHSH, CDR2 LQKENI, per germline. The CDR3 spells CASSPPAQGSGNTIYF. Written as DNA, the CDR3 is TGTGCCAGCTCACCACCGGCACAGGGCTCTGGAAACACCATATATTTT.

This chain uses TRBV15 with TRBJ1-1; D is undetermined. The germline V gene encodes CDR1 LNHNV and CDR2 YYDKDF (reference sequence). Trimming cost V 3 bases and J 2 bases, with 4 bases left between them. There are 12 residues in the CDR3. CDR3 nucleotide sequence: TGTGCCACCAGCAGGGGTAACACTGAAGCTTTCTTT. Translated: CATSRGNTEAFF.

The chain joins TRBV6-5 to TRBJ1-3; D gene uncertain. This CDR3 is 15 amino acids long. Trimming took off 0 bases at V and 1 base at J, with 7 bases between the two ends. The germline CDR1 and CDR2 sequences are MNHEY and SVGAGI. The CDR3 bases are TGTGCCAGCAGTTACTCTGCGGATTCTGGAAACACCATATATTTT. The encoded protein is CASSYSADSGNTIYF.

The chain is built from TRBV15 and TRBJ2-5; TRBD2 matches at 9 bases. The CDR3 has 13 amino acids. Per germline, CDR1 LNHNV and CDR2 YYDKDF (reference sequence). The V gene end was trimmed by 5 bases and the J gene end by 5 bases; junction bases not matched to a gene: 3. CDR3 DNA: TGTGCCACCAGCGGAAGCGGGAGGGAGACCCAGTACTTC. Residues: CATSGSGRETQYF.

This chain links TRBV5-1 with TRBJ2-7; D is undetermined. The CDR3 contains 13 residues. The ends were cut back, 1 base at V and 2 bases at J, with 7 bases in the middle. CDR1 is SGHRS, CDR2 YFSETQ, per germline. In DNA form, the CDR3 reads TGCGCCAGCAGCTTGACTCCTACCTACGAGCAGTACTTC. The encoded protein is CASSLTPTYEQYF.

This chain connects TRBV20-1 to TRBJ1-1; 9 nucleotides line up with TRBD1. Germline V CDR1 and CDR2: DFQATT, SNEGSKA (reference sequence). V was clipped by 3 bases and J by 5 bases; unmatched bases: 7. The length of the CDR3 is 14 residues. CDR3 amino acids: CSASPYRGLTEAFF. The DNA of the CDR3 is TGCAGTGCTAGCCCCTACAGGGGGCTTACTGAAGCTTTCTTT.

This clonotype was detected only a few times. The CDR3 nucleotides read TGTGCCAGCACCCGGGACAGTTACACTGAAGCTTTCTTT. It translates to CASTRDSYTEAFF. The chain employs TRBV25-1 and TRBJ1-1, with 7 positions matching TRBD1. V lost 7 bases and J lost 3; bases outside the gene matches: 5. This CDR3 comprises 13 residues. The germline V gene encodes CDR1 MGHDK and CDR2 SYGVNS.

The CDR3 loop is CASSLTGLAAGRNEQFF. CDR3 coding DNA: TGTGCCAGCAGCCTGACGGGACTAGCGGCTGGGCGCAATGAGCAGTTCTTC. The chain couples TRBV14 to TRBJ2-1; 11 nucleotides agree with TRBD2. Germline V gene lookup returns CDR1 SGHDN and CDR2 FVKESK. V lost 4 bases to trimming and J lost 6 bases; unmatched junction nucleotides: 11. CDR3 length equals 17 residues.

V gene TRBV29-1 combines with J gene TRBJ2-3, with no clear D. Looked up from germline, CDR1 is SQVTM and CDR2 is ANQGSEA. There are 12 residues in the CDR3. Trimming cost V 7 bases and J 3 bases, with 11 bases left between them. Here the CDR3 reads CSAQDGTDTQYF. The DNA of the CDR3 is TGCAGCGCCCAGGACGGTACAGATACGCAGTATTTT.

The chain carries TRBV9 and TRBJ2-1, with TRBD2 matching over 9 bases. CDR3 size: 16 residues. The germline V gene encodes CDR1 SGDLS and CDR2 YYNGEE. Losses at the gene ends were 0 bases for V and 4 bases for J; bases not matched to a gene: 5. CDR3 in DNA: TGTGCCAGCAGCGTAGGGATACTAGCGGGTTACAATGAGCAGTTCTTC. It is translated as CASSVGILAGYNEQFF.